Listed below are T cell receptor beta chains from one sample, sequenced in a study of blood T cell repertoires in COVID-19. The protocol was immunoSEQ multiplex PCR, while the TCRdb copy is restricted to in-frame clones and leaves out a portion. Of about 210,000 clones listed, roughly 80% are singletons. The sample taken for sequencing was peripheral blood. The origin of the receptors is a man aged 55 to 70 with acute or convalescent COVID-19. CDR3s include the opening cysteine and the closing phenylalanine or tryptophan. Each record gives: V gene, D gene, J gene, clone size, CDR3 protein, CDR3 DNA. The D gene is left open where the match is weak. Size tells how often a clone was seen (once, few, many) or the class of an expanded clone, and some rows leave it out.

TRBV27,TRBD1,TRBJ1-3,NA,CASSLMGQGATIYF,TGTGCCAGCAGTTTAATGGGACAGGGAGCCACCATATATTTT
TRBV5-4,TRBD2,TRBJ2-3,NA,CASSSPTSGVTDTQYF,TGTGCCAGCAGTTCACCCACTAGCGGGGTAACAGATACGCAGTATTTT
TRBV7-2,NA,TRBJ1-5,NA,CASSLAGRSQPQHF,TGTGCCAGCAGCTTAGCGGGCAGGTCTCAGCCCCAGCATTTT
TRBV2,NA,TRBJ2-5,NA,CASSRQQETQYF,TGTGCCAGCAGTAGACAGCAAGAGACCCAGTACTTC
TRBV7-3,TRBD2,TRBJ2-2,NA,CASGLALAGELFF,TGTGCCAGCGGACTAGCTTTAGCCGGGGAGCTGTTTTTT
TRBV7-2,TRBD1,TRBJ1-1,NA,CASSLPTGGRGGEAFF,TGTGCCAGCAGCCTACCTACAGGGGGCAGAGGGGGAGAAGCTTTCTTT
TRBV7-8,NA,TRBJ1-2,NA,CASSLDSNYGYTF,TGTGCCAGCAGCCTCGACAGTAACTATGGCTACACCTTC
TRBV10-3,NA,TRBJ2-1,NA,CAISEYKENEQFF,TGTGCCATCAGTGAGTACAAGGAGAATGAGCAGTTCTTC
TRBV5-1,TRBD1,TRBJ1-2,NA,CASSSDGQGNYGYTF,TGCGCCAGCAGCTCCGACGGACAGGGTAACTATGGCTACACCTTC
TRBV3-1/TRBV3-2,NA,TRBJ1-1,NA,CASSQGGAEAFF,TGTGCCAGCAGCCAGGGAGGGGCTGAAGCTTTCTTT
TRBV5-6,NA,TRBJ2-7,NA,CASSPGGVGSSYEQYF,TGTGCCAGCAGCCCGGGGGGCGTTGGGAGCTCCTACGAGCAGTACTTC
TRBV15,NA,TRBJ2-7,NA,CATSRDMQGPFSSYEQYF,TGTGCCACCAGCAGAGATATGCAGGGCCCATTTAGCTCCTACGAGCAGTACTTC
TRBV7-9,TRBD1,TRBJ2-2,NA,CASSSRTGTQLRTGELFF,TGTGCCAGCAGCTCCCGGACAGGGACCCAGTTGAGGACCGGGGAGCTGTTTTTT
TRBV11-2,NA,TRBJ1-2,NA,CASSSGGSLFGYTF,TGTGCCAGCAGCAGCGGAGGTTCACTTTTTGGCTACACCTTC
TRBV5-4,TRBD2,TRBJ2-3,NA,CASGRGKRNTDTQYF,TGTGCCAGCGGGAGGGGTAAACGGAACACAGATACGCAGTATTTT
TRBV6-5,TRBD1,TRBJ1-1,NA,CASHRGAGNTEAFF,TGTGCCAGTCACAGGGGGGCCGGGAACACTGAAGCTTTCTTT
TRBV27,NA,TRBJ2-7,NA,CASSFQGNHEQYF,TGTGCCAGCAGTTTTCAGGGGAACCACGAGCAGTACTTC
TRBV6-5,NA,TRBJ2-5,NA,CASSYSVLGETQYF,TGTGCCAGCAGTTACTCGGTGCTAGGAGAGACCCAGTACTTC
TRBV6-2/TRBV6-3,NA,TRBJ1-5,NA,CASSRGAGVSNQPQHF,TGTGCCAGCAGTAGGGGTGCAGGGGTAAGCAATCAGCCCCAGCATTTT
TRBV4-1,TRBD2,TRBJ2-7,once,CASSSLPGLAGYEQYF,TGCGCCAGCAGCTCACTTCCGGGACTAGCGGGTTACGAGCAGTACTTC
TRBV11-2,TRBD2,TRBJ2-1,NA,CASSPLSGRASSEQFF,TGTGCCAGCAGTCCCCTTAGCGGGAGGGCCAGTTCCGAGCAGTTCTTC
TRBV2,NA,TRBJ1-2,NA,CASTQSGRGYTF,TGTGCCAGCACCCAAAGCGGGAGGGGCTACACCTTC
TRBV11-2,NA,TRBJ1-2,NA,CASSLGAWGPYGYTF,TGTGCCAGCAGCTTAGGGGCGTGGGGGCCCTATGGCTACACCTTC
TRBV18,NA,TRBJ2-7,NA,CASSSQDFLSYEQYF,TGTGCCAGCTCATCTCAGGACTTCCTCTCCTACGAGCAGTACTTC
TRBV7-2,NA,TRBJ2-7,few,CASSLKPGGTYEQYF,TGTGCCAGCAGCTTAAAGCCCGGCGGGACCTACGAGCAGTACTTC
TRBV7-2,TRBD1,TRBJ2-5,once,CASSLGQGPQETQYF,TGTGCCAGCAGCTTAGGACAGGGGCCCCAAGAGACCCAGTACTTC
TRBV4-1,TRBD1,TRBJ2-1,NA,CASSRQGDAEQFF,TGCGCCAGCAGCCGCCAGGGGGACGCTGAGCAGTTCTTC
TRBV30,NA,TRBJ1-5,NA,CAWSRRGQSNQPQHF,TGTGCCTGGAGTAGGAGAGGACAAAGCAATCAGCCCCAGCATTTT
TRBV30,NA,TRBJ2-5,NA,CAWSVGGDGVTQYF,TGTGCCTGGAGTGTAGGGGGTGACGGTGTGACCCAGTACTTC
TRBV5-1,TRBD1,TRBJ1-2,NA,CASSWDRGYGYTF,TGCGCCAGCAGCTGGGACAGGGGGTATGGCTACACCTTC
TRBV19,TRBD1,TRBJ2-7,NA,CASSTGTGGPQLSYEQYF,TGTGCCAGTAGTACCGGGACAGGGGGACCCCAACTTTCGTACGAGCAGTACTTC
TRBV27,NA,TRBJ1-5,NA,CASSLSVTGYSNQPQHF,TGTGCCAGCAGTTTATCGGTTACAGGGTATAGCAATCAGCCCCAGCATTTT
TRBV30,TRBD2,TRBJ2-5,NA,CAWSVGRASYQETQYF,TGTGCCTGGAGTGTAGGGAGGGCTAGTTACCAAGAGACCCAGTACTTC
TRBV10-3,TRBD2,TRBJ2-5,NA,CAISSPGLAGGWGETQYF,TGTGCCATCAGCTCCCCGGGACTAGCGGGAGGGTGGGGAGAGACCCAGTACTTC
TRBV6-2/TRBV6-3,TRBD2,TRBJ2-1,NA,CASSYSLADLYNEQFF,TGTGCCAGCAGTTACTCTCTAGCGGATCTTTACAATGAGCAGTTCTTC
TRBV5-4,NA,TRBJ2-7,NA,CASSSYQGSYEQYF,TGTGCCAGCAGCAGCTACCAGGGATCCTACGAGCAGTACTTC
TRBV6-7,TRBD1,TRBJ1-1,NA,CASSAPGQVNTEAFF,TGTGCCAGCAGTGCTCCGGGACAGGTGAACACTGAAGCTTTCTTT
TRBV19,NA,TRBJ1-2,few,CASSITQGGGGYTF,TGTGCCAGTAGTATAACCCAGGGAGGAGGTGGCTACACCTTC